This is a list of T cell receptor beta chains from one sample in a study of control samples from healthy donors and cancer patients. Using immunoSEQ multiplex PCR, the repertoire was profiled, and TCRdb retains in-frame clones only, with some absent. Of approximately 100,000 clones listed, less than 85% are singletons. The material sequenced was PBMCs. The receptors here all came from a man between 65 and 79 years old with lung cancer. Each CDR3 is given without its conserved first and last residue. The order of the fields is J gene, V gene, CDR3 protein.

TRBJ1-1 | TRBV28 | ASSLDRATEAF
TRBJ1-2 | TRBV30 | AWSPPGTGGSGYT
TRBJ2-1 | TRBV5-8 | ASSFYVESYNEQF
TRBJ1-2 | TRBV28 | ASLGSGVSGYT
TRBJ1-6 | TRBV3-1/TRBV3-2 | ASSQATGLENSPLH
TRBJ1-2 | TRBV19 | ASRVNYGYT
TRBJ1-5 | TRBV24-1 | ATSDPGQGAHQPQH
TRBJ2-7 | TRBV11-2 | ASSFNRDSSYEQY
TRBJ1-4 | TRBV6-5 | ASSPFATNEKLF
TRBJ2-7 | TRBV19 | ASSINLNGASYEQY
TRBJ1-6 | TRBV6-5 | ASRGTGRVPLH
TRBJ2-1 | TRBV7-9 | ASSLEVRGNEQF
TRBJ2-2 | TRBV19 | ASTPLTGNTGELF
TRBJ1-1 | TRBV6-6 | ASRGQGMNTEAF
TRBJ1-4 | TRBV12-3/TRBV12-4 | ANRADRNEKLF
TRBJ2-7 | TRBV6-6 | ASSYSGGPYEQY